This T cell receptor (beta chain) was recorded in a study of CD8 T cells in Susac syndrome. CD8+ and CD4+ blood T cells underwent TCR beta sequencing. Patients with Susac syndrome showed fulfilment of recently defined diagnostic criteria for definite or probable disease. The authors negatively isolated CD8+ and CD4+ T cells and FACS-enriched TEMRA cells. Germline V gene sequence: CDR1 SNHLY, CDR2 FYNNEI. This CDR3 is 13 amino acids long. V shed 10 bases and J shed 6 bases, with 18 bases lying between them. Reverse transcription of about 0.45 to 1 ug RNA was carried out with random hexamers. It was immunoSEQ multiplex PCR that amplified TCR beta CDR3 across 54 Vbeta and 13 Jbeta. TCRdb reprocessed the immunoSEQ multiplex PCR reads with MiXCR, giving one entry per CDR3 protein. The repertoire holds 160,000 or so distinct CDR3 sequences, with roughly 94% as singletons.

The source material was CD4+ T cells from PBMCs. The V and J genes are TRBV2 and TRBJ1-2; D is possibly TRBD1 (5 bases). The sequence was collected from a human donor with Susac syndrome. The CDR3 protein is CANLAGAEDGYTF. The CDR3 DNA reads as TGTGCCAACCTCGCTGGGGCTGAGGATGGCTACACCTTC.